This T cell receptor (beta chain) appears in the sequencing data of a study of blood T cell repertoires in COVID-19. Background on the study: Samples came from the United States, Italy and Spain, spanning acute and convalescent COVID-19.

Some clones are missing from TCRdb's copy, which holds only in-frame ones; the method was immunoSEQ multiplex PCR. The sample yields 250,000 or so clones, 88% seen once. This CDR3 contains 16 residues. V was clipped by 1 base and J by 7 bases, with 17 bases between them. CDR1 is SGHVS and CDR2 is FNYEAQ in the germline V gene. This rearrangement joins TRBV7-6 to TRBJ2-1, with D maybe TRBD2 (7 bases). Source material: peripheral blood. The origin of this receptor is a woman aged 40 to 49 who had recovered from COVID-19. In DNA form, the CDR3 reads TGTGCCAGCAGCTTAGGAGGGGGGGATGTTAAGAATGAGCAGTTCTTC. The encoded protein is CASSLGGGDVKNEQFF.